The 26 T cell receptor beta chains in this list originate from one sample, sequenced in a study of OX40 agonist ivuxolimab in advanced cancers. Method: immunoSEQ multiplex PCR; TCRdb's copy keeps in-frame clones and lacks some. The data show roughly 70,000 clones, roughly 85% seen once. The starting material was CD4+ or CD8+ T cells sorted from blood, obtained in a trial of the OX40 agonist ivuxolimab. The receptor set was obtained from an adult with an advanced solid tumor such as melanoma, head and neck, liver or kidney cancer.

This clone was recorded once. The CDR3: CASSPTGSPAYEQYF. The CDR3 DNA sequence: TGTGCCAGCAGCCCCACAGGCTCTCCCGCCTACGAGCAGTACTTC. The V call is TRBV27, the J call TRBJ2-7; perhaps TRBD1 as D (5 bases). The germline V and J ends were trimmed by 6 bases and 2 bases, with 17 bases remaining between them. The CDR3 has 15 residues. Germline assignment: CDR1 MNHEY and CDR2 SMNVEV (reference sequence).

V gene TRBV12-5 combines with J gene TRBJ1-1; no clear D. The V and J ends lost 6 bases and 0 bases respectively, with 8 bases between them. Germline loops: CDR1 LGHNT, CDR2 FRNRAP. The CDR3 extends over 13 amino acids. CDR3 sequence (DNA): TGTGCTAGTGGCCGAAACATGAACACTGAAGCTTTCTTT. This gives the protein CASGRNMNTEAFF.

V and J are TRBV5-4 and TRBJ2-2; tentatively, D is TRBD1 or TRBD2 (5 bases each). The V end lost 2 bases, the J end lost 8 bases, and 16 bases lay between the germline ends. The CDR3 is made up of 15 amino acids. CDR1 and CDR2 from the germline V gene are SGHNT and YYREEE (reference sequence). DNA for the CDR3: TGTGCCAGCAGCTTCACCGTTCAGGGACCGGGGGAGCTGTTTTTT. It codes for CASSFTVQGPGELFF.

CDR3: CASRQSGTGDEQYF. The CDR3 DNA follows: TGTGCCAGCAGACAGTCCGGGACAGGGGACGAGCAGTACTTC. The gene calls are TRBV7-8 and TRBJ2-7; 10 bases fit TRBD1. The V segment lost 6 bases and the J segment 5 bases; nucleotides outside the gene matches: 7. CDR1 and CDR2 (germline): SGHVS, FQNEAQ. There are 14 residues in the CDR3.

This rearrangement joins TRBV11-3 to TRBJ2-7; maybe TRBD1 (7 bases). The ends were cut back, 6 bases at V and 2 bases at J, with 17 bases in the middle. Germline CDR1 is SGHNT and CDR2 is YENEEA. The CDR3 spans 15 residues. CDR3 nucleotides: TGTGCCAGCAGGTGGGGCGGGACAGTAACCTACGAGCAGTACTTC. Translated, it gives CASRWGGTVTYEQYF.

This chain uses TRBV21-1 with TRBJ1-1; the table's D call, TRBD1, was not checked against the DNA. TRBV21-1 is a known pseudogene. The CDR3 is made up of 15 amino acids. The CDR3 sequence is CASSTRTGMNTEAFF. CDR3 in DNA: TGTGCCAGCAGCACCCGGACAGGGATGAACACTGAAGCTTTCTTT.

CDR3 sequence: CASSLEGRREGAYNEQFF. In nucleotides, the CDR3 is TGCGCCAGCAGCTTGGAAGGGAGGCGGGAAGGGGCCTACAATGAGCAGTTCTTC. The gene calls are TRBV5-1 and TRBJ2-1; D is possibly TRBD2 (6 bases). The CDR3 has 18 amino acids. CDR1 and CDR2 (germline): SGHRS, YFSETQ. Trimming took 0 bases from V and 2 from J, leaving 18 bases between them. Drawing the rest from reference TRBV5-1 and TRBJ2-1, the complete variable domain is KAGVTQTPRYLIKTRGQQVTLSCSPISGHRSVSWYQQTPGQGLQFLFEYFSETQRNKGNFPGRFSGRQFSNSRSEMNVSTLELGDSALYLCASSLEGRREGAYNEQFFGPGTRLTVL.

V gene TRBV6-6 combines with J gene TRBJ1-2, with 12 bases identical to TRBD1. Losses at the gene ends were 7 bases for V and 4 bases for J; bases not matched to a gene: 10. The CDR3 has 16 amino acids. Germline V CDR1 and CDR2: MNHNY, SVGAGI (reference sequence). CDR3 sequence reads: CASTGTGGAVRYGYTF. The CDR3 DNA follows: TGTGCCAGCACCGGGACAGGGGGCGCTGTCCGCTATGGCTACACCTTC.

The J gene is TRBJ2-5, the V gene TRBV11-1; 10 bases are a match to TRBD2. CDR1 is SGHAT and CDR2 is FQDESV in the germline V gene (reference sequence). V lost 5 bases, J lost 5 bases, and 8 bases stayed unmatched. The CDR3 is 15 amino acids. CDR3 in DNA: TGTGCCAGCAGCGTAAGAGCGGGGGGGCAGGAGACCCAGTACTTC. Translating it yields CASSVRAGGQETQYF.

V is TRBV5-1 and J is TRBJ1-4, with D perhaps matching TRBD1 (5 bases). The V gene lost 3 bases and the J gene lost 5 bases, with 17 bases spanning the gap. CDR1 is SGHRS and CDR2 is YFSETQ in the germline V gene. The CDR3 has 16 residues. CDR3 in amino acids: CASSSTFQGANEKLFF. DNA of the CDR3: TGCGCCAGCAGCTCCACCTTCCAGGGAGCGAATGAAAAACTGTTTTTT.

The chain employs TRBV10-3 and TRBJ2-5; D is ambiguous. Germline CDR1 and CDR2: ENHRY and SYGVKD. V was shortened by 3 bases and J by 3 bases, with 2 bases between the two germline ends. The CDR3 is 11 amino acids. CDR3 sequence: CAISDKETQYF. The CDR3 nucleotides are TGTGCCATCAGTGATAAAGAGACCCAGTACTTC.

V is TRBV5-6 and J is TRBJ1-2, with a tentative D call TRBD1 (5 bases). CDR1 and CDR2 from the germline V gene are SGHDT and YYEEEE. V was shortened by 4 bases and J by 8 bases, with 12 bases between the two germline ends. This CDR3 is 12 amino acids long. CDR3 sequence (DNA): TGTGCCAGCAGCAAATGGCAGGGCGGCTACACCTTC. Encoded protein: CASSKWQGGYTF.

The CDR3 is CASSVLPSSGLAGDRALYEQYF. CDR3 nucleotide sequence: TGTGCCAGCAGCGTTTTGCCCTCCTCGGGACTAGCGGGAGATCGGGCGTTGTACGAGCAGTACTTC. This chain connects TRBV9 to TRBJ2-7; TRBD2 aligns across 14 bases. Germline V gene sequence: CDR1 SGDLS, CDR2 YYNGEE. There are 22 residues in the CDR3. Losses at the gene ends were 2 bases for V and 4 bases for J; bases not matched to a gene: 23.

The chain links TRBV18 to TRBJ2-7; 9 bases agree with TRBD1. The V gene's germline CDR1 is KGHSH and CDR2 LQKENI. The V gene end was trimmed by 2 bases and the J gene end by 6 bases; junction bases not matched to a gene: 11. CDR3 size: 16 residues. The CDR3 nucleotides read TGTGCCAGCTCACCATTGTCGACAGGGGGAACGGGCGAGCAGTACTTC. Translating it yields CASSPLSTGGTGEQYF.

The chain recombines TRBV6-5 with TRBJ1-5; no reliable D call. The germline CDR1 and CDR2 sequences are MNHEY and SVGAGI. This CDR3 comprises 15 residues. V was clipped by 3 bases and J by 0 bases, with 9 bases between them. In DNA form, the CDR3 reads TGTGCCAGCAGTTATCTAGGCTATAGCAATCAGCCCCAGCATTTT. Translated, it gives CASSYLGYSNQPQHF.

The chain uses TRBV2 and TRBJ2-4, with a weak D call TRBD2 (6 bases). Germline V gives CDR1 SNHLY, CDR2 FYNNEI. With 4 bases removed from V and 0 bases from J, the gap between germline ends came to 10 bases. The length of the CDR3 is 15 residues. CDR3 nucleotides: TGTGCCAGCAGTGGGGGGGTTTTAGCCAAAAACATTCAGTACTTC. It translates to CASSGGVLAKNIQYF.

This clone has a handful of counts. This chain joins TRBV13 and TRBJ1-2; D not certain. CDR3 length: 15 residues. From germline, CDR1 is PRHDT and CDR2 FYEKMQ (reference sequence). Deletions cut 0 bases from V and 4 bases from J, with 12 bases between. CDR3 protein: CASSLGDYGAYGYTF. CDR3 DNA: TGTGCCAGCAGCTTAGGTGATTACGGAGCCTATGGCTACACCTTC.

The CDR3 sequence is CASSLGIGGRNEQYF. The CDR3 DNA reads TGTGCCAGCAGCTTAGGAATCGGCGGGAGGAACGAGCAGTACTTC. The V gene is TRBV7-2, the J gene TRBJ2-7; 8 nucleotides align to TRBD2. V gave up 1 base and J gave up 5 bases; unmatched junction bases: 7. The CDR3 is made up of 15 amino acids. CDR1 SGHTA and CDR2 FQGNSA come from the germline V gene. Complete variable domain (other parts from reference TRBV7-2 and TRBJ2-7): GAGVSQSPSNKVTEKGKDVELRCDPISGHTALYWYRQSLGQGLEFLIYFQGNSAPDKSGLPSDRFSAERTGGSVSTLTIQRTQQEDSAVYLCASSLGIGGRNEQYFGPGTRLTVT.

The V call is TRBV6-6, the J call TRBJ1-4; no reliable D call. The CDR3 length is 11 residues. The V end was cut by 5 bases, the J end by 8 bases, with 6 bases between. CDR1 and CDR2 from the germline V gene are MNHNY and SVGAGI (reference sequence). The CDR3 spells CASSLKEKLFF. For the CDR3, the DNA is TGTGCCAGCAGTCTAAAGGAAAAACTGTTTTTT.

This clone was counted once. The chain uses TRBV5-5 and TRBJ2-7, with D perhaps given as TRBD1 or TRBD2 (5 bases each). The germline V gene has CDR1 SGHKS and CDR2 YYEKEE (reference sequence). This CDR3 spans 15 amino acids. Deletions cut 4 bases from V and 4 bases from J, with 18 bases between. CDR3 nucleotides: TGTGCCAGCAGCCGGGACCCAAGCACCTCTTACGAGCAGTACTTC. It codes for CASSRDPSTSYEQYF.

The V gene is TRBV30, the J gene TRBJ1-5, with unresolved D. CDR3 size: 14 residues. Germline assignment: CDR1 GTSNPN and CDR2 SVGIG (reference sequence). The V end lost 3 bases, the J end lost 0 bases, and 9 bases lay between the germline ends. The CDR3 loop reads CAWSLIDSNQPQHF. The CDR3 region has the DNA TGTGCCTGGAGCCTCATAGATAGCAATCAGCCCCAGCATTTT.

CDR3 coding DNA: TGTGCCAGCAGGGCCGGAGCGGGATACACCATATATTTT. As protein: CASRAGAGYTIYF. This chain connects TRBV28 to TRBJ1-3; no firm D call. Germline V CDR1 and CDR2: MDHEN, SYDVKM. CDR3 length: 13 residues. V gave up 6 bases and J gave up 8 bases, with 14 bases separating them.

This clone was observed a handful of times. This rearrangement joins TRBV7-8 to TRBJ1-5; 7 nucleotides agree with TRBD1. Unmatched junction bases numbered 4, after V lost 4 bases and J lost 1 base. The CDR3 runs to 15 residues. The germline V gene encodes CDR1 SGHVS and CDR2 FQNEAQ. CDR3 nucleotides: TGTGCCAGCAGCTCGCACAGGGGCAGCAATCAGCCCCAGCATTTT. It specifies CASSSHRGSNQPQHF.

The chain couples TRBV9 to TRBJ2-3; D might be TRBD2 (5 bases). V lost 4 bases, J lost 5 bases, and 17 bases lay in between. This CDR3 has 15 residues. Germline V CDR1 and CDR2: SGDLS, YYNGEE. CDR3 amino acids: CASSPQVGVVDTQYF. The CDR3 nucleotides are TGTGCCAGCAGCCCCCAGGTGGGAGTGGTAGATACGCAGTATTTT.

The rearrangement joins TRBV7-7 to TRBJ1-1, with unresolved D. Trimming cost V 5 bases and J 4 bases, with 11 bases left between them. The CDR3 spans 13 residues. Germline assignment: CDR1 SSHAT and CDR2 FNYEAQ (reference sequence). For the CDR3, the DNA is TGTGCCAGCAGCCAAGGGCTGAGCACTGAAGCTTTCTTT. Encoded protein: CASSQGLSTEAFF.

The J gene is TRBJ1-5, the V gene TRBV19, with 8 bases fitting TRBD1. The CDR3 has 14 amino acids. Germline trimming cut 5 bases from V and 3 bases from J; bases unmatched to any gene: 3. The germline gives CDR1 LNHDA, CDR2 SQIVND (reference sequence). Written as DNA, the CDR3 is TGTGCCAGTAGTTGGACAGGGACCAATCAGCCCCAGCATTTT. Its translation is CASSWTGTNQPQHF. The entire variable domain, with the rest obtained from reference TRBV19 and TRBJ1-5, is as follows: DGGITQSPKYLFRKEGQNVTLSCEQNLNHDAMYWYRQDPGQGLRLIYYSQIVNDFQKGDIAEGYSVSREKKESFPLTVTSAQKNPTAFYLCASSWTGTNQPQHFGDGTRLSIL.